This paragraph covers one TCR beta chain sequence. The entry originates in a study of patients and donors after allogeneic stem cell transplantation. TCRdb recomputed calls from the RT-PCR reads with MiXCR, one row per CDR3 protein. In the table there are some 960,000 distinct CDR3 sequences, more than 15% of which are singletons. Germline CDR1 is DFQATT and CDR2 is SNEGSKA (reference sequence). Trimming cost V 5 bases and J 2 bases, with 16 bases left between them. This CDR3 is built from 16 residues. The V and J genes are TRBV20-1 and TRBJ1-6; D might be TRBD1 (6 bases). The sequenced sample consisted of blood, either unsorted or a sorted T cell fraction (not recorded which). The TCR sequence derives from a human donor who was either an allogeneic HSCT recipient or a stem cell or donor lymphocyte infusion donor (not recorded which). It is not recorded whose cells these are; they may come from a transplant donor. CDR3 amino acids: CSAPGQSKAYNSPLHF. The DNA of the CDR3 is TGCAGTGCTCCCGGACAGTCGAAGGCCTATAATTCACCCCTCCACTTT.